Below, one T cell receptor beta chain is given with its context. The data are from a study of blood T cell repertoires in COVID-19. Adults between about 18 and 95 years of age took part from 24 US areas. Participants were placed into cohorts based on the clinical history they reported. Methods used by the authors: By means of reference gene primer amplification, nucleated cell counts were estimated. Generated by immunoSEQ multiplex PCR, the TCRdb table keeps only in-frame clones and is missing some. V and J calls and clone size are given by that table; D and trimming were obtained from the DNA. The sample contains fewer than 200,000 clones, less than 85% of which appear only once. This sequence was found in a man aged 55 to 70 who had recovered from COVID-19. The sequenced sample consisted of PBMCs or T cells enriched from blood (not recorded which).

Here the CDR3 DNA reads TGTGCCAGCAGCCAAGATGTCGGGACTAGAATCACAGATACGCAGTATTTT. This sequence encodes CASSQDVGTRITDTQYF. The chain recombines TRBV14 with TRBJ2-3, with 8 bases lining up with TRBD2. The CDR3 runs to 17 residues. The germline V gene has CDR1 SGHDN and CDR2 FVKESK. Trimming cost V 0 bases and J 2 bases; bases outside gene matches: 7.